The 26 T cell receptor beta chains listed next were all sequenced from one sample in a study of cytomegalovirus exposure and HLA in healthy donors. The PCR had 60 Vbeta and 13 Jbeta primers. Clones were read by immunoSEQ multiplex PCR, and TCRdb kept only the in-frame ones, dropping some. Altogether fewer than 140,000 clones are present, less than 80% being singletons, with the ten largest covering roughly 3.9%. The material sequenced was PBMCs. The receptors here all came from a man in his fifties or sixties in good health and CMV-seronegative.

A single count supports this clone. J is TRBJ1-5 and V is TRBV2, with unresolved D. The CDR3 has 14 residues. V was pared by 6 bases and J by 1 base, with 10 bases between. Germline V gene sequence: CDR1 SNHLY, CDR2 FYNNEI. The CDR3 DNA follows: TGTGCCAGCAGCGGTGACACAAGCAATCAGCCCCAGCATTTT. This sequence encodes CASSGDTSNQPQHF.

This clone was detected once. J is TRBJ2-1 and V is TRBV12-5; unclear D gene. The CDR3 loop spans 13 amino acids. With 1 base removed from V and 3 bases from J, the gap between germline ends came to 4 bases. Germline V gene sequence: CDR1 LGHNT, CDR2 FRNRAP. The CDR3 DNA reads as TGTGCTAGTGGTTTGGACAGCTACAATGAGCAGTTCTTC. Residues: CASGLDSYNEQFF. The full variable domain, rest sourced from reference TRBV12-5 and TRBJ2-1, is DARVTQTPRHKVTEMGQEVTMRCQPILGHNTVFWYRQTMMQGLELLAYFRNRAPLDDSGMPKDRFSAEMPDATLATLKIQPSEPRDSAVYFCASGLDSYNEQFFGPGTRLTVL.

CDR3 sequence reads: CATSRDQGGVYNEQFF. The CDR3 nucleotides are TGTGCCACCAGCAGAGACCAGGGTGGGGTTTACAATGAGCAGTTCTTC. V gene TRBV15 combines with J gene TRBJ2-1; a possible D gene is TRBD1 (5 bases). The V end lost 0 bases, the J end lost 4 bases, and 13 bases lay between the germline ends. This CDR3 spans 16 amino acids. CDR1 is LNHNV and CDR2 is YYDKDF in the germline V gene (reference sequence).

This clone was observed a few times. J is TRBJ1-2 and V is TRBV28; 7 bases align to TRBD1. CDR3 length: 13 amino acids. V gave up 6 bases and J gave up 8 bases; unmatched junction bases: 9. Germline V CDR1 and CDR2: MDHEN, SYDVKM. The CDR3 loop is CASSSATGRGYTF. Here the CDR3 DNA reads TGTGCCAGCAGCTCCGCGACAGGGCGAGGCTACACCTTC.

The chain uses TRBV7-2 and TRBJ1-1; D unresolved. The V and J ends lost 2 bases and 4 bases respectively, with 8 bases between them. This CDR3 is built from 13 residues. Germline CDR1 is SGHTA and CDR2 is FQGNSA. The CDR3 protein is CASSLSQVTEAFF. Written as DNA, the CDR3 is TGTGCCAGCAGCTTATCACAAGTCACTGAAGCTTTCTTT.

This chain connects TRBV5-1 to TRBJ1-2, with 10 bases matching TRBD1. The germline V gene encodes CDR1 SGHRS and CDR2 YFSETQ. The CDR3 extends over 14 amino acids. With V trimmed by 4 bases and J by 10 bases, 10 bases remained unmatched. The CDR3 loop is CASSGGQGKDPYTF. The DNA for the CDR3 is TGCGCCAGCAGCGGGGGACAGGGGAAAGATCCCTACACCTTC.

The chain recombines TRBV18 with TRBJ1-1, with D tentatively TRBD1 (6 bases). Trimming removed 2 bases from V and 3 bases from J, with 10 bases in between. The CDR3 covers 14 residues. Germline V gives CDR1 KGHSH, CDR2 LQKENI. CDR3: CASSPKGGDTEAFF. The DNA of the CDR3 is TGTGCCAGCTCACCAAAGGGGGGGGACACTGAAGCTTTCTTT.

This rearrangement joins TRBV7-7 to TRBJ2-2, with a possible D match to TRBD1 (6 bases). The CDR3 length is 15 residues. The germline V gene has CDR1 SSHAT and CDR2 FNYEAQ (reference sequence). V was clipped by 0 bases and J by 2 bases, with 7 bases between them. CDR3 bases: TGTGCCAGCAGCTTAGCGACAGGAAACACCGGGGAGCTGTTTTTT. This codes for CASSLATGNTGELFF. Full variable domain (outside the CDR3, taken from reference TRBV7-7 and TRBJ2-2): GAGVSQSPRYKVTKRGQDVTLRCDPISSHATLYWYQQALGQGPEFLTYFNYEAQPDKSGLPSDRFSAERPEGSISTLTIQRTEQRDSAMYRCASSLATGNTGELFFGEGSRLTVL.

The J gene is TRBJ2-7, the V gene TRBV4-3; D might be TRBD1 (5 bases). The CDR3 totals 13 residues. V was pared by 4 bases and J by 0 bases, with 7 bases between. In germline, CDR1 is LGHNA, CDR2 YSLEER. The CDR3, as DNA: TGCGCCAGCAGCCTCGACAGCTCCTACGAGCAGTACTTC. Translated: CASSLDSSYEQYF.

This chain uses TRBV11-2 with TRBJ1-1; D perhaps matches TRBD1 (5 bases). Between the trimmed V and J ends, which lost 5 bases and 4 bases, there was a span of 23 bases. Germline-derived CDR1 and CDR2 are SGHAT and FQNNGV. This CDR3 is 17 amino acids long. CDR3 DNA: TGTGCCAGCAGCCTATTTAAGACGACAGTCCCCGGCACTGAAGCTTTCTTT. It is translated as CASSLFKTTVPGTEAFF.

Only a few counts were recorded for this clone. The V gene is TRBV27, the J gene TRBJ1-5, with TRBD1 identical over 11 bases. The length of the CDR3 is 15 residues. Germline V CDR1 and CDR2: MNHEY, SMNVEV (reference sequence). With V trimmed by 6 bases and J by 4 bases, 5 bases remained unmatched. CDR3 amino acids: CASRPGTGGNQPQHF. DNA for the CDR3: TGTGCCAGCAGGCCCGGGACAGGGGGAAATCAGCCCCAGCATTTT.

The V gene is TRBV28, the J gene TRBJ1-6; D ambiguous. V was trimmed by 7 bases and J by 5 bases, leaving 6 bases between them. Germline CDR1 reads MDHEN; CDR2 reads SYDVKM. The CDR3 extends over 12 amino acids. The CDR3 loop reads CASKENNSPLHF. CDR3 nucleotides: TGTGCCAGCAAGGAGAATAATTCACCCCTCCACTTT.

The V gene is TRBV5-4, the J gene TRBJ1-2; no clear D gene. V lost 0 bases and J 4 bases, leaving 13 bases between the germline ends. The CDR3 loop spans 15 amino acids. Germline CDR1 SGHNT, CDR2 YYREEE (reference sequence). This chain's CDR3 is CASSLGAPNLYGYTF. The CDR3 bases are TGTGCCAGCAGCTTGGGGGCCCCAAACCTCTATGGCTACACCTTC.

The chain carries TRBV29-1 and TRBJ1-4; tentative D call: TRBD1 (5 bases). Germline CDR1 is SQVTM and CDR2 is ANQGSEA. The CDR3 extends over 12 amino acids. Trimming took off 7 bases at V and 8 bases at J, with 14 bases between the two ends. CDR3: CSEGPTAEKLFF. As DNA, the CDR3 is TGCAGCGAGGGGCCGACGGCCGAAAAACTGTTTTTT.

A remark on this clone: This same CDR3 is encoded by further DNA sequences in the sample. The CDR3: CASSPIRGQGLSGANVLTF. CDR3 DNA sequence: TGTGCCAGCAGCCCGATAAGGGGACAGGGACTCTCTGGGGCCAACGTCCTGACTTTC. This chain links TRBV5-6 with TRBJ2-6; TRBD1 matches 9 bases. There are 19 residues in the CDR3. Looked up from germline, CDR1 is SGHDT and CDR2 is YYEEEE. The V segment lost 4 bases and the J segment 0 bases; nucleotides outside the gene matches: 11. Based on the CDR3 plus reference TRBV5-6 and TRBJ2-6, the full variable domain is DAGVTQSPTHLIKTRGQQVTLRCSPKSGHDTVSWYQQALGQGPQFIFQYYEEEERQRGNFPDRFSGHQFPNYSSELNVNALLLGDSALYLCASSPIRGQGLSGANVLTFGAGSRLTVL.

The rearrangement uses TRBV4-2 and TRBJ1-4, with D unresolved. Germline values: CDR1 LGHNA, CDR2 YNFKEQ. The CDR3 is 16 residues long. Trimming removed 1 base at V and 3 bases at J, with 12 bases between. CDR3 region: CASSQVWRASNEKLFF. The CDR3 DNA follows: TGTGCCAGCAGCCAAGTCTGGAGGGCTTCTAATGAAAAACTGTTTTTT.

The CDR3 reads CASRGADGNSPLHF. CDR3 nucleotides: TGTGCCAGCCGCGGGGCCGACGGGAATTCACCCCTCCACTTT. This rearrangement joins TRBV27 to TRBJ1-6, with a weak D call TRBD1 (5 bases). CDR3 length equals 14 residues. The germline CDR1 and CDR2 sequences are MNHEY and SMNVEV (reference sequence). Trimming pared 8 bases from V and 7 bases from J, leaving 15 bases between.

The gene calls are TRBV23-1 and TRBJ2-3; D might be TRBD1 (6 bases). TRBV23-1 is an ORF for which the function is uncertain. V lost 6 bases to trimming and J lost 1 base, with 17 bases between them. This CDR3 contains 16 residues. DNA for the CDR3: TGCGCCAGCAGCTCCGCCAGGGGTCCTGGCACAGATACGCAGTATTTT. It yields the protein CASSSARGPGTDTQYF.

CDR3 sequence (DNA): TGTGCCAGCAGCTTAGAGGGGACAGATAATTCACCCCTCCACTTT. Its protein is CASSLEGTDNSPLHF. The chain links TRBV7-2 to TRBJ1-6; TRBD1 matches at 7 bases. The CDR3 covers 15 residues. Germline CDR1 reads SGHTA; CDR2 reads FQGNSA. J gave up 5 bases and V 1 base, and 2 bases lay outside the gene matches.

The chain recombines TRBV5-6 with TRBJ2-1; 10 nucleotides agree with TRBD2. Germline V CDR1 and CDR2: SGHDT, YYEEEE. The CDR3 contains 15 residues. After removal of 1 base from V and 5 bases from J, the junction contained 3 bases not matched to a gene. The CDR3 nucleotides read TGTGCCAGCAGCTTGTTTAGCGGGGGGCACAATGAGCAGTTCTTC. Amino acids: CASSLFSGGHNEQFF.

This rearrangement joins TRBV18 to TRBJ1-1, with D perhaps matching TRBD1 (6 bases). The germline V gene encodes CDR1 KGHSH and CDR2 LQKENI. The length of the CDR3 is 13 residues. The V and J ends lost 3 bases and 11 bases respectively, with 16 bases between them. The CDR3 DNA is TGTGCCAGCTCACCGCGCGGGGGCCCGGGGGCTTTCTTT. Translated: CASSPRGGPGAFF.

V gene TRBV5-1 combines with J gene TRBJ1-1; D possibly corresponds to TRBD1 (5 bases). Germline V CDR1 and CDR2: SGHRS, YFSETQ. V lost 0 bases and J lost 4, with 10 bases in between. This CDR3 comprises 14 residues. The CDR3 is CASSLEGFGTEAFF. For the CDR3, the DNA is TGCGCCAGCAGCTTGGAGGGGTTTGGCACTGAAGCTTTCTTT.

This clone was seen just once. The J gene is TRBJ2-7, the V gene TRBV11-2; the D is unclear. CDR1 and CDR2 (germline): SGHAT, FQNNGV. The CDR3 is 12 residues long. The ends were cut back, 4 bases at V and 3 bases at J, with 7 bases in the middle. CDR3 loop: CASSWSGYEQYF. The DNA for the CDR3 is TGTGCCAGCAGCTGGTCCGGCTACGAGCAGTACTTC. The whole variable domain, remainder taken from reference TRBV11-2 and TRBJ2-7, is EAGVAQSPRYKIIEKRQSVAFWCNPISGHATLYWYQQILGQGPKLLIQFQNNGVVDDSQLPKDRFSAERLKGVDSTLKIQPAKLEDSAVYLCASSWSGYEQYFGPGTRLTVT.

The V gene is TRBV7-2, the J gene TRBJ2-5, with TRBD1 matching over 7 bases. The germline gives CDR1 SGHTA, CDR2 FQGNSA. Trimming cost V 1 base and J 4 bases; bases outside gene matches: 18. There are 19 residues in the CDR3. The CDR3 spells CASSLVMAGGKGVRETQYF. CDR3 DNA sequence: TGTGCCAGCAGCTTAGTAATGGCAGGGGGAAAGGGGGTAAGAGAGACCCAGTACTTC.

The chain is built from TRBV11-3 and TRBJ2-1, with 9 bases lining up with TRBD2. Germline loops: CDR1 SGHNT, CDR2 YENEEA. The CDR3 spans 15 residues. The ends lost 1 base at V and 8 bases at J; junction bases unmatched: 6. For the CDR3, the DNA is TGTGCCAGCAGCTTAGGTGTAGCGGGGGTGTATGAGCAGTTCTTC. Translation: CASSLGVAGVYEQFF.

This chain uses TRBV7-6 with TRBJ2-7, with D possibly TRBD1 on 6 matching bases. This CDR3 comprises 15 residues. CDR1 and CDR2 from the germline V gene are SGHVS and FNYEAQ. The V end lost 1 base, the J end lost 1 base, and 11 bases lay between the germline ends. CDR3 residues: CASSLVQGVSYEQYF. Written as DNA, the CDR3 is TGTGCCAGCAGCTTAGTACAGGGAGTGTCCTACGAGCAGTACTTC.